One and the same sample provided the 26 T cell receptor beta chains below, sequenced in a study of blood T cell repertoires in COVID-19. Sequencing was performed with immunoSEQ multiplex PCR; in TCRdb, only in-frame clones are kept and a portion is missing. The data show 60,000 to 75,000 clones, more than 80% seen once. The specimen was peripheral blood. All receptors derive from a woman of 80 years or more with active or convalescent COVID-19.

This clone was counted between two and nine times. V and J are TRBV18 and TRBJ1-1, with 10 bases identical to TRBD1. The CDR3 consists of 17 residues. The V gene end was trimmed by 1 base and the J gene end by 7 bases; junction bases not matched to a gene: 12. Germline CDR1 and CDR2: KGHSH and LQKENI. CDR3 coding DNA: TGTGCCAGCTCACCACGGCCCCAAAGACAGGGGGCGAGTGAAGCTTTCTTT. It specifies CASSPRPQRQGASEAFF.

This clone showed up just a few times. V and J are TRBV13 and TRBJ1-2; possible D gene TRBD1, 5 bases. Trimming cost V 3 bases and J 3 bases, with 11 bases left between them. CDR1 is PRHDT, CDR2 FYEKMQ, per germline (reference sequence). This CDR3 is built from 14 residues. The CDR3 DNA reads TGTGCCAGCAGCTTTACAGGCTTTTACTATGGCTACACCTTC. Translated, it gives CASSFTGFYYGYTF.

This clone was observed once. The gene calls are TRBV19 and TRBJ2-6; 7 bases match TRBD2. Trimming at V came to 5 bases and at J to 0 bases, leaving 7 bases not matched to a gene. This CDR3 is built from 17 residues. CDR1 and CDR2 (germline): LNHDA, SQIVND (reference sequence). CDR3 sequence: CASSPQSGDSGANVLTF. The CDR3 DNA follows: TGTGCCAGTAGTCCCCAAAGCGGGGACTCTGGGGCCAACGTCCTGACTTTC.

The J gene is TRBJ1-2, the V gene TRBV18; D is unresolved. The germline gives CDR1 KGHSH, CDR2 LQKENI. V dropped 5 bases and J dropped 0 bases, with 13 bases sitting between them. The CDR3 loop spans 15 amino acids. CDR3 in amino acids: CASSTLDEANYGYTF. CDR3 in DNA: TGTGCCAGCTCAACCCTCGACGAGGCTAACTATGGCTACACCTTC.

The V and J genes are TRBV5-1 and TRBJ1-4; D remains ambiguous. CDR1 is SGHRS and CDR2 is YFSETQ in the germline V gene. The CDR3 spans 13 residues. The CDR3 protein is CATKRDINEKLFF. CDR3 in DNA: TGCGCGACCAAACGGGATATTAATGAAAAACTGTTTTTT.

The genes are TRBV12-3 or TRBV12-4 and TRBJ2-1; 9 nucleotides line up with TRBD2. This CDR3 spans 11 amino acids. With V trimmed by 8 bases and J by 15 bases, 8 bases remained unmatched. The CDR3 bases are TGTGCCAGCGAGTTTAGCGGGGGCCGGTTCTTC. Protein sequence: CASEFSGGRFF.

CDR3 loop: CASSLGSSYEQYF. CDR3 in DNA: TGTGCCAGCAGCTTGGGGAGCTCCTACGAGCAGTACTTC. V usage is TRBV5-6 and J usage is TRBJ2-7, with D hard to call. Trimming removed 0 bases from V and 0 bases from J, with 4 bases in between. The CDR3 is 13 residues long. Germline assignment: CDR1 SGHDT and CDR2 YYEEEE. Combining the CDR3 with reference TRBV5-6 and TRBJ2-7 gives the whole variable domain DAGVTQSPTHLIKTRGQQVTLRCSPKSGHDTVSWYQQALGQGPQFIFQYYEEEERQRGNFPDRFSGHQFPNYSSELNVNALLLGDSALYLCASSLGSSYEQYFGPGTRLTVT.

The chain has TRBV15 and TRBJ1-5; D gene ambiguous. Germline loops: CDR1 LNHNV, CDR2 YYDKDF (reference sequence). V was clipped by 0 bases and J by 5 bases, with 14 bases between them. This CDR3 is built from 16 residues. The CDR3 loop reads CATSRDYLLGDQPQHF. The CDR3 DNA follows: TGTGCCACCAGCAGAGATTATCTTCTCGGAGATCAGCCCCAGCATTTT.

This clone was seen a few times. This sequence joins TRBV12-3 or TRBV12-4 and TRBJ1-1, with D maybe TRBD1 (5 bases). There are 11 residues in the CDR3. V was cut by 3 bases and J by 8 bases, with 7 bases left in between. The CDR3 sequence is CASSFRAEAFF. CDR3 DNA sequence: TGTGCCAGCAGTTTCAGGGCCGAAGCTTTCTTT.

The chain recombines TRBV28 with TRBJ1-2; 9 bases align to TRBD1. Trimming at V came to 8 bases and at J to 6 bases, leaving 4 bases not matched to a gene. This CDR3 is built from 12 residues. CDR1 and CDR2 (germline): MDHEN, SYDVKM. CDR3 loop: CASRDRAHGYTF. CDR3 sequence (DNA): TGTGCCAGCCGGGACAGGGCTCATGGCTACACCTTC.

The chain carries TRBV29-1 and TRBJ2-7, with D possibly being TRBD2 (6 bases). The length of the CDR3 is 12 residues. V lost 4 bases and J lost 4, with 11 bases in between. CDR1 is SQVTM, CDR2 ANQGSEA, per germline. The CDR3 is CSVAAGLYEQYF. The CDR3 region has the DNA TGCAGCGTTGCGGCGGGACTTTACGAGCAGTACTTC.

The genes are TRBV5-6 and TRBJ2-5, with 10 bases fitting TRBD2. J gave up 7 bases and V 4 bases, and 13 bases lay outside the gene matches. The CDR3 totals 16 residues. The germline V gene has CDR1 SGHDT and CDR2 YYEEEE. The CDR3 DNA reads TGTGCCAGCAGCGGAGCGCCGGGACTAGCGACTCGGACCCAGTACTTC. This gives the protein CASSGAPGLATRTQYF.

The chain uses TRBV14 and TRBJ1-2, with 9 nucleotides matching TRBD1. Germline V lookup: CDR1 SGHDN, CDR2 FVKESK. V dropped 3 bases and J dropped 4; count of bases not matched to a gene: 6. This CDR3 is 15 amino acids long. CDR3: CASSHDRGTRYGYTF. The CDR3 DNA reads as TGTGCCAGCAGCCATGACAGGGGGACTCGCTATGGCTACACCTTC.

This rearrangement joins TRBV4-1 to TRBJ2-4; TRBD1 matches at 8 bases. Germline lookup yields CDR1 MGHRA and CDR2 YSYEKL. V trimming: 3 bases; J trimming: 6 bases; junction bases outside the gene matches: 13. The CDR3 is made up of 17 amino acids. The CDR3 loop is CASSQRPGQVEGNIQYF. In nucleotides, the CDR3 is TGCGCCAGCAGCCAGAGACCGGGACAGGTAGAAGGAAACATTCAGTACTTC.

This sequence joins TRBV7-2 and TRBJ2-3, with 8 bases aligning to TRBD2. Losses at the gene ends were 1 base for V and 6 bases for J; bases not matched to a gene: 6. Germline lookup yields CDR1 SGHTA and CDR2 FQGNSA. The CDR3 contains 15 residues. In DNA, the CDR3 is TGTGCCAGCAGCTTAGTTTCTAGCGGGTCGGATACGCAGTATTTT. Protein product: CASSLVSSGSDTQYF.

This chain connects TRBV7-2 to TRBJ2-3; 7 nucleotides agree with TRBD1. The CDR3 totals 14 residues. Germline CDR1 is SGHTA and CDR2 is FQGNSA. Trimming at V came to 5 bases and at J to 9 bases, leaving 11 bases not matched to a gene. CDR3 sequence: CASSPGTAPRTQYF. The CDR3 coding sequence is TGTGCCAGCAGCCCAGGGACAGCCCCGAGGACGCAGTATTTT.

The chain combines TRBV9 with TRBJ2-7; the match to TRBD2 covers 9 bases. In germline, CDR1 is SGDLS, CDR2 YYNGEE. The CDR3 contains 14 residues. V dropped 5 bases and J dropped 0; count of bases not matched to a gene: 3. The CDR3 DNA sequence: TGTGCCAGCAGACCTAGCGGGGACTCCTACGAGCAGTACTTC. It specifies CASRPSGDSYEQYF. The whole variable domain, remainder taken from reference TRBV9 and TRBJ2-7, is DSGVTQTPKHLITATGQRVTLRCSPRSGDLSVYWYQQSLDQGLQFLIQYYNGEERAKGNILERFSAQQFPDLHSELNLSSLELGDSALYFCASRPSGDSYEQYFGPGTRLTVT.

The chain employs TRBV5-1 and TRBJ1-4, with D perhaps TRBD1 (5 bases). Trimming shortened V by 2 bases and J by 3 bases, and 11 bases separated the two germline ends. The CDR3 is made up of 15 amino acids. The germline V gene has CDR1 SGHRS and CDR2 YFSETQ. CDR3 in amino acids: CASSFMWGANEKLFF. In DNA, the CDR3 is TGCGCCAGCAGCTTTATGTGGGGGGCTAATGAAAAACTGTTTTTT. The full variable domain, rest sourced from reference TRBV5-1 and TRBJ1-4, is KAGVTQTPRYLIKTRGQQVTLSCSPISGHRSVSWYQQTPGQGLQFLFEYFSETQRNKGNFPGRFSGRQFSNSRSEMNVSTLELGDSALYLCASSFMWGANEKLFFGSGTQLSVL.

This clone has only one observation. Its ends do not fully match the called genes, so a read error is possible. V usage is TRBV20-1 and J usage is TRBJ2-3, with TRBD2 matching 9 bases. The CDR3 is 11 amino acids. In germline, CDR1 is DFQATT, CDR2 SNEGSKA (reference sequence). CDR3 in amino acids: CSASERGVPWF. CDR3 sequence (DNA): TGCAGTGCTAGTGAGCGGGGGGTCCCATGGTTT.

The rearrangement uses TRBV28 and TRBJ2-7; TRBD1 matches at 9 bases. CDR3 length: 16 amino acids. Germline V gene data show CDR1 as MDHEN and CDR2 as SYDVKM. The V segment lost 5 bases and the J segment 2 bases; nucleotides outside the gene matches: 10. CDR3 coding DNA: TGTGCCAGCAGTCCCCCCCCGGGACAGGGTCCCTACGAGCAGTACTTC. As protein: CASSPPPGQGPYEQYF.

The chain joins TRBV7-2 to TRBJ2-5; tentative D call: TRBD2 (5 bases). The CDR3 covers 14 residues. The V and J ends lost 5 bases and 5 bases respectively, with 15 bases between them. Germline CDR1 is SGHTA and CDR2 is FQGNSA. The CDR3 here is CASSPVRGGETQYF. The CDR3 nucleotides are TGTGCCAGCAGCCCCGTCCGAGGCGGGGAGACCCAGTACTTC.

The genes are TRBV9 and TRBJ2-3, with TRBD2 matching 7 bases. The CDR3 runs 16 residues. CDR1 is SGDLS, CDR2 YYNGEE, per germline. V dropped 4 bases and J dropped 0; count of bases not matched to a gene: 8. CDR3 sequence: CASSSTIGGSTDTQYF. Here the CDR3 DNA reads TGTGCCAGCAGCTCAACCATCGGGGGGAGCACAGATACGCAGTATTTT. The full variable domain, completed using reference TRBV9 and TRBJ2-3, is DSGVTQTPKHLITATGQRVTLRCSPRSGDLSVYWYQQSLDQGLQFLIQYYNGEERAKGNILERFSAQQFPDLHSELNLSSLELGDSALYFCASSSTIGGSTDTQYFGPGTRLTVL.

The V and J genes are TRBV30 and TRBJ1-5; 9 positions match TRBD1. The germline CDR1 and CDR2 sequences are GTSNPN and SVGIG (reference sequence). With 1 base clipped from V and 5 bases from J, the junction kept 15 bases outside the gene matches. CDR3 length equals 18 residues. The CDR3 region is CAWSGDPVGTGIHQPQHF. Written as DNA, the CDR3 is TGTGCCTGGAGTGGGGACCCGGTAGGGACAGGGATTCATCAGCCCCAGCATTTT. The full variable domain, in which reference TRBV30 and TRBJ1-5 provide the parts outside the CDR3, is SQTIHQWPATLVQPVGSPLSLECTVEGTSNPNLYWYRQAAGRGLQLLFYSVGIGQISSEVPQNLSASRPQDRQFILSSKKLLLSDSGFYLCAWSGDPVGTGIHQPQHFGDGTRLSIL.

The chain employs TRBV19 and TRBJ1-6; 7 nucleotides agree with TRBD1. The V segment lost 6 bases and the J segment 2 bases; nucleotides outside the gene matches: 10. Germline loops: CDR1 LNHDA, CDR2 SQIVND (reference sequence). The CDR3 sequence is 17 residues long. The DNA of the CDR3 is TGTGCCAGTAGACTGGTGTCAGGGGGGACCTATAATTCACCCCTCCACTTT. Translation gives CASRLVSGGTYNSPLHF.

This clone was counted a single time. The chain uses TRBV7-2 and TRBJ2-5; D perhaps matches TRBD1 (5 bases). The CDR3 has 16 residues. Germline-derived CDR1 and CDR2 are SGHTA and FQGNSA. V was trimmed by 5 bases and J by 4 bases, leaving 20 bases between them. The CDR3 region has the DNA TGTGCCAGCAGCCCTAGAGGTATAGGGGCCCGAGAGACCCAGTACTTC. Protein product: CASSPRGIGARETQYF.

In this sample, this clone is medium-sized. The V call is TRBV4-2, the J call TRBJ2-1, with 10 bases lining up with TRBD2. With 0 bases clipped from V and 3 bases from J, the junction kept 5 bases outside the gene matches. Germline V CDR1 and CDR2: LGHNA, YNFKEQ. The CDR3 is made up of 17 amino acids. The CDR3 DNA sequence: TGTGCCAGCAGCCAAGAAGCCAGCGGGGGGGTCTACAATGAGCAGTTCTTC. Protein sequence: CASSQEASGGVYNEQFF.